This T cell receptor beta chain emerged from a study of T cell responses to AZD1222 COVID-19 vaccine. Whole-study findings and limits: Clonal diversity was possibly underestimated; the donors were predominantly white British and more often female.

Germline CDR1 LNHDA, CDR2 SQIVND (reference sequence). The CDR3 runs 15 residues. The V end was cut by 5 bases, the J end by 1 base, with 12 bases between. In regard to this clone: The antigen is undetermined.

Only in-frame clones appear in the TCRdb table, and some are missing; sequencing was by immunoSEQ multiplex PCR. Of roughly 120,000 clones listed, around 86% are singletons. This sequence joins TRBV19 and TRBJ1-3; D unclear. Sequenced material: peripheral blood, taken on day 0 of AZD1222 vaccination. The TCR sequence derives from an adult in good health. The CDR3 here is CASSFPYWSGNTIYF. The CDR3 DNA sequence: TGTGCCAGTAGTTTTCCGTACTGGTCTGGAAACACCATATATTTT.